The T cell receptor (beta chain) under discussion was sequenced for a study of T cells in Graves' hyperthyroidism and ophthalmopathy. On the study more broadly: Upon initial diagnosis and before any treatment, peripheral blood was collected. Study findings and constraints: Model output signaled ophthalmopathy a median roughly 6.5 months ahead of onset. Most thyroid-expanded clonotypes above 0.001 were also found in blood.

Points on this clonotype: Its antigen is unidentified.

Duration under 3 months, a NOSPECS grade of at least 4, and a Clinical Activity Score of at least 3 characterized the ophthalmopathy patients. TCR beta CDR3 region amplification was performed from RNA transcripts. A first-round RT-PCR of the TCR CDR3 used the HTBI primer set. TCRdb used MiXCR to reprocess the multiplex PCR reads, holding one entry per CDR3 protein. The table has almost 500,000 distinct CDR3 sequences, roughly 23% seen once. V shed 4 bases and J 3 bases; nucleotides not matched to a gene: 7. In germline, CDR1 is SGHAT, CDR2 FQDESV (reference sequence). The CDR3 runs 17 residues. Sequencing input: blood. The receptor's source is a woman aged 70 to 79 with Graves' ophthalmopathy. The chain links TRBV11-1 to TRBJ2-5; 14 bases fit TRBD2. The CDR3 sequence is CASSSGLAGVSEETQYF. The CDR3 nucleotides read TGTGCCAGCAGCTCGGGACTAGCGGGAGTTTCAGAAGAGACCCAGTACTTC.